The entry below gives a single T cell receptor (beta chain) sequence along with its context. The antigen remains unidentified. The CDR3 sequence is 14 residues long. V lost 6 bases and J 3 bases, leaving 16 bases between the germline ends. CDR1 is SQVTM, CDR2 ANQGSEA, per germline. The data were obtained in a study of CD8+CD57+ T cells in acquired aplastic anemia. Study results and caveats: Patients and controls were found to share twenty-nine CD8+ CDR3 sequences.

The study profiled TCR beta VDJ and CDR3 using genomic DNA as template. TCRdb re-analysed the reads in MiXCR, keeping a single row per CDR3 protein. The sample lists approximately 160,000 distinct CDR3 sequences, 35% to 55% occurring once. The sample was sorted CD4+, CD8+, or CD8+CD57+ T cells (not recorded which) from PBMCs. This clonotype originated in a human donor in good health. The chain couples TRBV29-1 to TRBJ2-3; D possibly matches TRBD1 or TRBD2 (5 bases each). The CDR3 is CSVRGTQATDTQYF. DNA of the CDR3: TGCAGCGTCCGAGGGACCCAGGCAACAGATACGCAGTATTTT.